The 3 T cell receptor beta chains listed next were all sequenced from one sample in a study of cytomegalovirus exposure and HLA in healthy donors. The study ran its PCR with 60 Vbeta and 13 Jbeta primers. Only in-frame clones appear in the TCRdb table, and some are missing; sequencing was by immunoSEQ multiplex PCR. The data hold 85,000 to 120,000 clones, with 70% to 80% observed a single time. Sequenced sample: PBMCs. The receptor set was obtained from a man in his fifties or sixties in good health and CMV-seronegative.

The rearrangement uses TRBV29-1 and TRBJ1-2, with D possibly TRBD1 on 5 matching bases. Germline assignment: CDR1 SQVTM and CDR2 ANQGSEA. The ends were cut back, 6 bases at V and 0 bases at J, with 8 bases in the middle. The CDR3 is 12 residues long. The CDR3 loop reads CSVGGANYGYTF. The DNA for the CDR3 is TGCAGCGTGGGGGGTGCTAACTATGGCTACACCTTC.

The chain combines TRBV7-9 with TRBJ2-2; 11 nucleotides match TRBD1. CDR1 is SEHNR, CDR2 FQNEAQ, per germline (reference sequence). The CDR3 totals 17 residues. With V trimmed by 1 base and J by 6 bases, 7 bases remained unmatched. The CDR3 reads CASSLGGRTGGSGELFF. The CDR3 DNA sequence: TGTGCCAGCAGCTTAGGGGGCCGGACAGGGGGCTCCGGGGAGCTGTTTTTT.

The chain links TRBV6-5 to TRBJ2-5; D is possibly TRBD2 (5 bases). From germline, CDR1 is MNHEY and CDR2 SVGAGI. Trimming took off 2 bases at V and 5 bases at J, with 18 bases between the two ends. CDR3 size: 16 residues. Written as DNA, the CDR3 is TGTGCCAGCAGTTACCTAGGCGGGCGCGGTTCGGAGACCCAGTACTTC. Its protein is CASSYLGGRGSETQYF.